The clone carrying this T cell receptor (beta chain) has a count of ten or more. Its antigen is not identified. The source of the sample is a study of T-cell memory formation after mild COVID-19. Study as a whole: There were largely donor-specific TCR clusters. Notes on the study in general: The CD4+ clones that contracted clustered mainly within CM and EM, and the CD8+ clones concentrated in EMRA.

Trimming pared 0 bases from V and 0 bases from J, leaving 8 bases between. Germline-derived CDR1 and CDR2 are DFQATT and SNEGSKA (reference sequence). The CDR3 totals 14 residues. 5'RACE, which relied on constant-segment primers, yielded TCR alpha and TCR beta cDNA libraries carrying sample barcodes and UMIs. MiXCR, applied by TCRdb to the 5' RACE reads, yields one record per CDR3 protein. This sample has hundreds of thousands of distinct CDR3 sequences, with 8.2% found just once. The chain uses TRBV20-1 and TRBJ2-5, with D hard to call. Sequenced input: PBMCs or a T cell subset sorted from them (not recorded which). This TCR derives from a man aged 18-30 years who had mild COVID-19 (a few samples of this study predate the infection). Cell type and time point are not known. CDR3 loop: CSARDWANQETQYF. Here the CDR3 DNA reads TGCAGTGCTAGAGATTGGGCTAACCAAGAGACCCAGTACTTC.